The entry below describes one T cell receptor beta chain. The antigen is undetermined. Germline V CDR1 and CDR2: SGHRS, YFSETQ. Trimming removed 0 bases at V and 6 bases at J, with 13 bases between. CDR3 size: 15 residues. This sample is part of a study of T-cell memory formation after mild COVID-19. Study outcomes and limitations: Pre-infection memory carried some responding clones, suggesting that cross-reactive memory joined.

The 5'RACE method, run with constant-segment primers, produced TCR alpha and TCR beta cDNA libraries (carrying sample barcodes and UMIs). Via MiXCR, TCRdb re-called the 5' RACE reads, giving one row per CDR3 protein. The sample comprises nearly 350,000 distinct CDR3 sequences, 13% of which are singletons, and 20% to 25% rests with the top ten. The source material was PBMCs or a T cell subset sorted from them (not recorded which). This chain connects TRBV5-1 to TRBJ2-1; D may be TRBD1 (7 bases). The sequence was collected from a man between 18 and 29 years old who had mild COVID-19 (a few samples of this study predate the infection). Cell type and time point are not known. The CDR3 DNA reads TGCGCCAGCAGCTTGGCCAGGGGGGCGCCCAATGAGCAGTTCTTC. Protein: CASSLARGAPNEQFF.